This T cell receptor (beta chain) came from a study of T cells in Graves' hyperthyroidism and ophthalmopathy. The investigators amplified TCR beta CDR3 regions from RNA transcripts. A set of HTBI primers served as the primers for a first-round RT-PCR of the TCR CDR3. TCRdb reprocessed the multiplex PCR reads with MiXCR, giving one entry per CDR3 protein. The table shows about 610,000 distinct CDR3 sequences, with about 16% occurring only once. There are 14 residues in the CDR3. V gave up 4 bases and J gave up 5 bases; unmatched junction bases: 6. Inclusion characteristics of ophthalmopathy patients comprised a Clinical Activity Score of at least 3, a NOSPECS grade of at least 4, and duration under 3 months. The table lists this clonotype with many counts.

This sequence was found in a woman aged 40 to 49 with Graves' ophthalmopathy. This chain links TRBV12-3 or TRBV12-4 with TRBJ1-2, with TRBD1 matching 8 bases. Sequencing was performed on blood. In DNA form, the CDR3 reads TGTGCCAGCAGTTCCGGACAGGGCTCGTATGGCTACACCTTC. Its translation: CASSSGQGSYGYTF.